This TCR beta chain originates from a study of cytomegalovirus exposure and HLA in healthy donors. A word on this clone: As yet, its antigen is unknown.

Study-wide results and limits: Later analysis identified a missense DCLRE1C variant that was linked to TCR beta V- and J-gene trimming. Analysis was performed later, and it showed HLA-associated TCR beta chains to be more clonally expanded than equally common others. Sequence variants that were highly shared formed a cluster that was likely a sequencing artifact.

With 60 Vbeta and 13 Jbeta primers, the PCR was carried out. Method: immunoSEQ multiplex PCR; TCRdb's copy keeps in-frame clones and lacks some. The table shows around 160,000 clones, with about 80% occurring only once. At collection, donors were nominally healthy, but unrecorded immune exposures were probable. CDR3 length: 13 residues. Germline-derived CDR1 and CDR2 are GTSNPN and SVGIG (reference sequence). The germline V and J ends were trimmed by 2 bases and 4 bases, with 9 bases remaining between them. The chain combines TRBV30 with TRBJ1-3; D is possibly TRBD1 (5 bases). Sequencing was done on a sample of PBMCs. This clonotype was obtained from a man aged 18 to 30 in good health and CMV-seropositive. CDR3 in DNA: TGTGCCTGGAGTCCCAGGGCCGGAAACACCATATATTTT. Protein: CAWSPRAGNTIYF.